This TCR beta chain was captured by sequencing in a study of blood T cell repertoires in COVID-19. Only in-frame clones appear in the TCRdb table, and some are missing; sequencing was by immunoSEQ multiplex PCR. The profile shows roughly 140,000 clones, 88% of them singletons. The CDR3 consists of 16 residues. V was clipped by 0 bases and J by 1 base; unmatched bases: 2. The V gene's germline CDR1 is LGHDT and CDR2 YNNKEL (reference sequence). What was sequenced was peripheral blood. This clonotype originated in a man aged 70-80 years with acute or convalescent COVID-19. The chain joins TRBV3-1 (or the pseudogene TRBV3-2) to TRBJ2-7, with 11 bases aligning to TRBD2. For the CDR3, the DNA is TGTGCCAGCAGCCAAGACACTAGCGGGGGATCCTACGAGCAGTACTTC. Its translation is CASSQDTSGGSYEQYF.